This T cell receptor (beta chain) was captured by sequencing in a study of shared clonotypes between healthy human individuals. Study observations and caveats: An expected dependence of interdonor clonotype sharing on sequencing depth was noted.

About this clone itself: Its antigen is unknown.

Naive CD8 isolation took CD45RO-negative cells positively selected for CCR7 and excluded terminally differentiated effector memory CD45RA+ cells. The method was immunoSEQ multiplex PCR; TCRdb's version includes in-frame clones alone and lacks a portion of them. Among hundreds of thousands of clones, 95% were seen once, and the ten largest hold over 0.09%. This clonotype was sampled from a woman aged 25-40 years in good health. The sample comprised naive CD8+ T cells sorted from blood.

The CDR3, as DNA: TGTGCCAGCAGCGTAGTCGGATCTGGGGGCACTGAAGCTTTCTTT. Translating it yields CASSVVGSGGTEAFF. The J gene is TRBJ1-1, the V gene TRBV9, with D possibly being TRBD1 (5 bases). There are 15 residues in the CDR3. Trimming took 0 bases from V and 4 from J, leaving 13 bases between them. Looked up from germline, CDR1 is SGDLS and CDR2 is YYNGEE.